This TCR beta chain was captured in a study of metastatic and nonmetastatic thyroid tumors. TCRdb re-called clones from the PCR reads using MiXCR. The repertoire includes about 8,000 clones, roughly 25% of them detected once, and 20% to 30% sits in the top ten. Thyroid surgery took place with no prior treatment in any patient. From germline, CDR1 is MNHEY and CDR2 SVGAGI. Trimming took 0 bases from V and 2 from J, leaving 10 bases between them. The CDR3 covers 15 residues. This clone is categorized as medium-sized. The sample was tumor tissue. This clonotype was obtained from a female donor with papillary thyroid cancer or a benign thyroid nodule (not recorded which). Some clones in this sample may be carry-over from other donors' samples. The chain couples TRBV6-5 to TRBJ1-2; D is unclear. In nucleotides, the CDR3 is TGTGCCAGCAGTTACTCGTATACAGCAAACTATGGCTACACCTTC. Protein sequence: CASSYSYTANYGYTF.